A selection of T cell receptor beta chains follows, all from one sample in a study of blood T cell repertoires in COVID-19. Using immunoSEQ multiplex PCR, the repertoire was profiled, and TCRdb retains in-frame clones only, with some absent. Seen here are approximately 350,000 clones, approximately 90% observed once, and the top ten hold about 1%. The sequenced sample consisted of PBMCs or T cells enriched from blood (not recorded which). The receptors derive from a man aged 18 to 29 who had recovered from COVID-19. The CDR3 runs from the conserved cysteine through the conserved F or W. D genes are given only for firm matches. Clone size is given for some rows only: seen once, a few or many times, or a class if the clone is expanded.

j_call d_call v_call clone_size cdr3_length cdr3_nt cdr3_aa
TRBJ2-1 TRBD2 TRBV27 NA 14 TGTGCCAGCAGTTTAGGTGGGAGGGGAACTGAGCAGTTCTTC CASSLGGRGTEQFF
TRBJ2-3 NA TRBV3-1/TRBV3-2 NA 14 TGTGCCAGCAGCCAAGTAGGGGTTGCGGATACGCAGTATTTT CASSQVGVADTQYF
TRBJ2-1 TRBD2 TRBV6-5 NA 15 TGTGCCAGCAGTTACCGGCTAGCGGGCTACAATGAGCAGTTCTTC CASSYRLAGYNEQFF
TRBJ1-5 TRBD1 TRBV18 once 14 TGTGCCAGCTCACCGGGACAGGGTGATCAGCCCCAGCATTTT CASSPGQGDQPQHF
TRBJ1-5 NA TRBV6-5 NA 14 TGTGCCAGCAGTTTTAAAGGAGATAGTCAGCCCCAGCATTTT CASSFKGDSQPQHF
TRBJ2-1 NA TRBV7-9 once 12 TGTGCCAGCAGCTTACACGGAGGTGAGCAGTTCTTC CASSLHGGEQFF
TRBJ2-1 TRBD2 TRBV5-8 NA 16 TGTGCCAGCAGCATCGAGACTAGCGTCCGAGGCTGGGAGCAGTTCTTC CASSIETSVRGWEQFF
TRBJ2-7 TRBD1 TRBV9 NA 14 TGTGCCAGCAGCGCGCAGGGGGCAGGCTACGAGCAGTACTTC CASSAQGAGYEQYF
TRBJ1-3 NA TRBV7-6 NA 17 TGTGCCAGCAGCGGGGGCAGGGGTCCCCTTGGTGGAAACACCATATATTTT CASSGGRGPLGGNTIYF
TRBJ1-2 NA TRBV28 NA 13 TGTGCCAGCAGTTCGGGGGGCAACTATGGCTACACCTTC CASSSGGNYGYTF
TRBJ2-1 NA TRBV3-1/TRBV3-2 NA 15 TGTGCCAGCAGCCAAGGATCGGGAGTCATCAATGAGCAGTTCTTC CASSQGSGVINEQFF
TRBJ1-1 NA TRBV3-1/TRBV3-2 NA 13 TGTGCCAGCAGCCAAGTTGGAGAGTTTGAAGCTTTCTTT CASSQVGEFEAFF
TRBJ1-1 NA TRBV11-2 NA 15 TGTGCCAGCAGCTTAACAGGGATGGTTGAAACTGAAGCTTTCTTT CASSLTGMVETEAFF
TRBJ2-3 NA TRBV2 NA 15 TGTGCCAGCAGTGAAACTACAGGCACCCCAGATACGCAGTATTTT CASSETTGTPDTQYF
TRBJ1-1 NA TRBV10-3 NA 17 TGTGCCATCAGTGATGGTGGTGGGCTCTTGGGGAACACTGAAGCTTTCTTT CAISDGGGLLGNTEAFF
TRBJ1-1 TRBD1 TRBV15 NA 14 TGTGCCACCAACCAAGACAGGGCCCGCACTGAAGCTTTCTTT CATNQDRARTEAFF
TRBJ1-2 TRBD1 TRBV4-3 NA 15 TGCGCCAGCAGCCAGAGGACAGGCGCTTGGTATGGCTACACCTTC CASSQRTGAWYGYTF
TRBJ2-1 TRBD1 TRBV30 NA 16 TGTGCCTGGAGCGGAAAGCAGGGGGCTTCCTACAATGAGCAGTTCTTC CAWSGKQGASYNEQFF
TRBJ2-3 TRBD2 TRBV5-6 NA 15 TGTGCCAGCCGACCATTAGGGGCGGGAGGGGATACGCAGTATTTT CASRPLGAGGDTQYF
TRBJ1-1 NA TRBV7-6 NA 15 TGTGCCAGCAGCCCCCGAGCGGCTCCCCCCACAGAAGCTTTCTTT CASSPRAAPPTEAFF
TRBJ2-2 TRBD1 TRBV7-9 NA 17 TGTGCCAGCAGCTTCCCAACCGGGACAGGGGGCCCCGGGGAGCTGTTTTTT CASSFPTGTGGPGELFF
TRBJ1-1 NA TRBV7-3 NA 13 TGTGCCAGCAGCTGGGAGCCGAACACTGAAGCTTTCTTT CASSWEPNTEAFF
TRBJ1-2 TRBD1 TRBV19 NA 13 TGTGCCAGTAGTTTAGGGACAGACTATGGCTACACCTTC CASSLGTDYGYTF
TRBJ1-4 NA TRBV7-9 NA 11 TGTGCCAGCAGCCTTAATGAAAAACTGTTTTTT CASSLNEKLFF
TRBJ2-7 TRBD1 TRBV6-5 NA 15 TGTGCCAGCAGCCATATCCGGACAGGGAACGGCGAGCAGTACTTC CASSHIRTGNGEQYF
TRBJ2-7 NA TRBV19 NA 14 TGTGCCAGTAGTATGGAGGGGTGGAACTACGAGCAGTACTTC CASSMEGWNYEQYF
TRBJ2-1 TRBD2 TRBV4-1 NA 15 TGCGCCAGCAGCCGAGGACTAGCGGGAGGGGGTGAGCAGTTCTTC CASSRGLAGGGEQFF
TRBJ1-4 NA TRBV13 NA 16 TGTGCCAGCAGCCCTTACTCGCAGGGGTCGACTGAAAAACTGTTTTTT CASSPYSQGSTEKLFF
TRBJ1-5 TRBD1 TRBV7-9 NA 14 TGTGCCAGCAGCTTGGGACAGCGCAATCAGCCCCAGCATTTT CASSLGQRNQPQHF
TRBJ2-7 NA TRBV14 once 14 TGTGCCAGCAGCCAAACACTAGTTACGGGCGAGCAGTACTTC CASSQTLVTGEQYF
TRBJ1-1 TRBD1 TRBV25-1 NA 15 TGTGCCAGCAGTGAATCGAACAGGGGGCTTACTGAAGCTTTCTTT CASSESNRGLTEAFF
TRBJ1-2 NA TRBV5-1 once 11 TGCGCCAGCAGCTCAGACTCAGGCTACACCTTC CASSSDSGYTF
TRBJ1-1 TRBD1 TRBV25-1 NA 14 TGTGCCAGCAGTGAGACAGGGATCAACACTGAAGCTTTCTTT CASSETGINTEAFF
TRBJ1-4 TRBD1 TRBV7-9 NA 18 TGTGCCAGCAGCTTTTACAGGGGAACTAGTGCAACTAATGAAAAACTGTTTTTT CASSFYRGTSATNEKLFF
TRBJ2-7 NA TRBV9 NA 16 TGTGCCAGCAGCGTAGGAGACGGGATGAGCTCCTACGAGCAGTACTTC CASSVGDGMSSYEQYF
TRBJ2-1 NA TRBV7-8 NA 14 TGTGCCAGCAGCCTCTCGGGACATCTAAATGAGCAGTTCTTC CASSLSGHLNEQFF
TRBJ2-7 TRBD1 TRBV5-1 NA 15 TGCGCCAGCAGCTTTACGACAGGGTTTGCCTACGAGCAGTACTTC CASSFTTGFAYEQYF
TRBJ1-5 NA TRBV9 NA 13 TGTGCCAGCAGCGATGGGACAAATCAGCCCCAGCATTTT CASSDGTNQPQHF
TRBJ1-5 TRBD1 TRBV7-2 NA 15 TGTGCCAGCAGCCCTCAGGGACAGCTCAATCAGCCCCAGCATTTT CASSPQGQLNQPQHF
TRBJ2-7 NA TRBV7-9 NA 14 TGTGCCAGCAGCCCGCCGGGACTCTCCTACGAGCAGTACTTC CASSPPGLSYEQYF
TRBJ2-7 TRBD1 TRBV4-1 NA 14 TGCGCCAGCAGCCTCAGGGACAGGTCCTACGAGCAGTACTTC CASSLRDRSYEQYF
TRBJ2-7 NA TRBV7-9 NA 17 TGTGCCAGCAGCCTGTCCGAGACGGGATTCTACTCCTACGAGCAGTACTTC CASSLSETGFYSYEQYF
TRBJ2-1 NA TRBV5-6 once 16 TGTGCCAGCAGCCCGACCGGGGGGCGCTTCTACAATGAGCAGTTCTTC CASSPTGGRFYNEQFF
TRBJ1-1 NA TRBV3-1/TRBV3-2 once 14 TGTGCCAGCAGCCAAGGTCGTCAGGTCAAGTGGGCTTTCTTT CASSQGRQVKWAFF
TRBJ2-3 TRBD2 TRBV2 NA 13 TGTGCCAGCTTAGCGGGAAATGCAGATACGCAGTATTTT CASLAGNADTQYF
TRBJ1-1 TRBD1 TRBV18 NA 21 TGTGCCAGCTCACCGGGTATCTTACAGGGGGCTGGTGGAGCTTCGGACACTGAAGCTTTCTTT CASSPGILQGAGGASDTEAFF
TRBJ2-7 TRBD2 TRBV10-3 NA 17 TGTGCCATCCTGTCTGAGATCGGACTAGCGCGGGAAGGCGAGCAGTACTTC CAILSEIGLAREGEQYF
TRBJ1-2 NA TRBV6-1 NA 15 TGTGCCAGCAGTGAAGGAGAAGGAGGTTACTATGGCTACACCTTC CASSEGEGGYYGYTF
TRBJ1-4 TRBD1 TRBV9 NA 16 TGTGCCAGCAGCGCCCCTAGACAGGGGGTAGGTGAAAAACTGTTTTTT CASSAPRQGVGEKLFF
TRBJ1-2 NA TRBV12-3/TRBV12-4 NA 12 TGTGCCAGCAGTCACAGATCGGATGGCTACACCTTC CASSHRSDGYTF
TRBJ1-1 NA TRBV10-2 NA 11 TGCGCCAGCAGAGGGCCAGGGGAAGCTTTCTTT CASRGPGEAFF
TRBJ1-2 NA TRBV5-1 NA 13 TGCGCCAGCAGCTTGGGACAGAACTATGGCTACACCTTC CASSLGQNYGYTF
TRBJ2-7 TRBD1 TRBV3-1/TRBV3-2 NA 14 TGTGCCAGCAGGGGAACAGGGGGACCTCGGGAGCAGTACTTC CASRGTGGPREQYF
TRBJ2-2 TRBD1 TRBV7-9 NA 14 TGTGCCAGCAGCTCGACAGGGCACACCGGGGAGCTGTTTTTT CASSSTGHTGELFF